Each of the 10 T cell receptor beta chains below was sequenced from the same sample in a study of blood T cell repertoires in COVID-19. Sequencing was performed with immunoSEQ multiplex PCR; in TCRdb, only in-frame clones are kept and a portion is missing. The sample shows 230,000 or so clones, 81% of them seen only once. Sequencing was done on a sample of peripheral blood. Receptors were obtained from a woman older than 75 with COVID-19, enrolled during active disease.

The V and J genes are TRBV6-5 and TRBJ1-1; possible D gene TRBD1, 6 bases. The V gene lost 6 bases and the J gene lost 5 bases, with 16 bases spanning the gap. The V gene's germline CDR1 is MNHEY and CDR2 SVGAGI. This CDR3 is 14 amino acids long. The CDR3 coding sequence is TGTGCCAGCAGGCAACAGGGTGAGGGAACTGAAGCTTTCTTT. It is translated as CASRQQGEGTEAFF.

The chain has TRBV28 and TRBJ2-7, with 10 bases fitting TRBD1. The CDR3 consists of 16 residues. Germline-derived CDR1 and CDR2 are MDHEN and SYDVKM. V lost 6 bases to trimming and J lost 2 bases; unmatched junction nucleotides: 10. CDR3 nucleotides: TGTGCCAGCAGCCCCCCTGGACAGGGGGGTCCCTACGAGCAGTACTTC. It codes for CASSPPGQGGPYEQYF. Complete variable domain (other parts from reference TRBV28 and TRBJ2-7): DVKVTQSSRYLVKRTGEKVFLECVQDMDHENMFWYRQDPGLGLRLIYFSYDVKMKEKGDIPEGYSVSREKKERFSLILESASTNQTSMYLCASSPPGQGGPYEQYFGPGTRLTVT.

This clone was recorded only once. The chain employs TRBV3-1 (or the pseudogene TRBV3-2) and TRBJ1-5; D is perhaps TRBD1 (6 bases). The CDR3 length is 15 residues. Trimming took off 3 bases at V and 7 bases at J, with 16 bases between the two ends. Germline values: CDR1 LGHDT, CDR2 YNNKEL (reference sequence). CDR3 in amino acids: CASSHTGSPGQPQHF. CDR3 DNA sequence: TGTGCCAGCAGCCATACAGGGTCCCCGGGGCAGCCCCAGCATTTT.

The chain uses TRBV7-9 and TRBJ2-1; tentative D call: TRBD2 (6 bases). V was cut by 0 bases and J by 7 bases, with 19 bases left in between. Germline CDR1 is SEHNR and CDR2 is FQNEAQ (reference sequence). There are 17 residues in the CDR3. CDR3 sequence: CASSLARGNRGLNEQFF. Written as DNA, the CDR3 is TGTGCCAGCAGCTTAGCTCGGGGGAATAGGGGTTTGAATGAGCAGTTCTTC.

This clone was recorded a few times. This chain connects TRBV14 to TRBJ1-1; 9 bases are shared with TRBD1. Germline V gene lookup returns CDR1 SGHDN and CDR2 FVKESK. The CDR3 is 15 residues long. The ends lost 4 bases at V and 5 bases at J; junction bases unmatched: 8. CDR3 protein: CASSLFGTGLTEAFF. DNA for the CDR3: TGTGCCAGCAGCCTATTTGGGACAGGGTTGACTGAAGCTTTCTTT.

The chain recombines TRBV20-1 with TRBJ2-1; D possibly corresponds to TRBD2 (5 bases). CDR3 length: 10 amino acids. Between the trimmed V and J ends, which lost 4 bases and 10 bases, there was a span of 8 bases. Germline CDR1 and CDR2: DFQATT and SNEGSKA (reference sequence). For the CDR3, the DNA is TGCAGTGCTACGATAGCGGAGCAGTTCTTC. As protein: CSATIAEQFF.

The V gene is TRBV5-5, the J gene TRBJ1-1; D is uncertain. Deletions cut 1 base from V and 1 base from J, with 11 bases between. The CDR3 is made up of 15 amino acids. Germline V gene data show CDR1 as SGHKS and CDR2 as YYEKEE (reference sequence). CDR3 in amino acids: CASSLSLLRNTEAFF. CDR3 in DNA: TGTGCCAGCAGCTTGTCGTTACTCCGGAACACTGAAGCTTTCTTT.

This sequence joins TRBV28 and TRBJ1-1; D is undetermined. The CDR3 consists of 13 residues. Germline CDR1 MDHEN, CDR2 SYDVKM. Trimming stripped 8 bases from V and 1 base from J, with 11 bases between. As DNA, the CDR3 is TGTGCCAGCTCTGCGTTACCGAACACTGAAGCTTTCTTT. This codes for CASSALPNTEAFF.

A few counts support this clone. The chain uses TRBV7-9 and TRBJ1-1; no clear D gene. The germline CDR1 and CDR2 sequences are SEHNR and FQNEAQ (reference sequence). With 0 bases removed from V and 1 base from J, the gap between germline ends came to 9 bases. The CDR3 is 15 residues long. CDR3 sequence: CASSLANGPNTEAFF. The CDR3 nucleotides are TGTGCCAGCAGCTTAGCGAATGGGCCGAACACTGAAGCTTTCTTT.

CDR3: CASNRDSRDTQYF. CDR3 sequence (DNA): TGTGCCAGCAATCGGGACTCAAGAGATACGCAGTATTTT. The rearrangement links TRBV12-3 or TRBV12-4 to TRBJ2-3; D possibly corresponds to TRBD2 (6 bases). CDR3 length: 13 amino acids. Trimming pared 7 bases from V and 5 bases from J, leaving 13 bases between.